This T cell receptor beta chain emerged from a study of radiation and T cells in renal cell carcinoma. Time point described: baseline pretreatment blood. The treatment: 15 Gy SBRT to primary tumor, nephrectomy 4 weeks later. The V gene's germline CDR1 is MNHNS and CDR2 SASEGT. The CDR3 runs 13 residues. Method: immunoSEQ multiplex PCR; TCRdb's copy keeps in-frame clones and lacks some. The sample records 45,000 to 65,000 clones, just under 80% being singletons. This sample comprised blood, obtained from a patient whose treatment included radiotherapy and nephrectomy. The TCR sequence derives from a man aged 55 to 69 with renal cell carcinoma. The V call is TRBV6-1, the J call TRBJ2-7; D might be TRBD1 or TRBD2, each matching 5 bases. The CDR3 region has the DNA TGTGCCAGCACCGAGGGTGCGCAGGGCAGCGTGAGCGTC. Translation gives CASTEGAQGSVSV.